The source of this TCR beta chain is a study of T cells after yellow fever vaccination. Study background: SMART-Seq v4 Ultra Low Input prepared libraries from low-cell fractions. Study findings and constraints: Post-booster samples contained most primary-vaccination clones (nearly 98% CD4, about 90% CD8). A small share of clonotypes appeared in both CD4 and CD8 compartments.

This clonotype was recorded many times. Its antigen remains unknown. TCRdb used MiXCR to reprocess the 5' RACE reads, holding one entry per CDR3 protein. The sample gives over 110,000 distinct CDR3 sequences, about 7.7% of which show up once; about 0.73% is in the top ten. CDR1 and CDR2 from the germline V gene are DFQATT and SNEGSKA (reference sequence). The CDR3 runs to 15 residues. V was clipped by 6 bases and J by 4 bases, with 19 bases between them. The chain uses TRBV20-1 and TRBJ2-1, with D perhaps given as TRBD1 or TRBD2 (6 bases each). Sample: CD4+ T cells sorted from PBMCs, taken 5 days after the yellow fever booster vaccination. This clonotype originated in a man aged 30 to 39 who received the YFV17D yellow fever vaccine. CDR3 coding DNA: TGCAGTGCCAAAGAGAGGGGGGAGTGGTACAATGAGCAGTTCTTC. Translating gives CSAKERGEWYNEQFF.